These 5 T cell receptor beta chains came from one sample sequenced in a study of control samples from healthy donors and cancer patients (dated by TCRdb to about 2020). Library method: the immunoSEQ multiplex PCR assay. The clones in this table, taken by TCRdb from immuneACCESS, are in-frame only. Not every clone is retained; where verified, under half of the shortfall comes from an unresolved V gene, and the cause of the rest is unknown. Present in this sample are some 410,000 clones, about 93% of which were seen just once. 5% to 7% of the sample goes to the ten largest clones. Input material: PBMCs. These receptors were taken from a man aged 35-49 years with head and neck cancer.

In this sample, this clone turned up a few times. The gene calls are TRBV2 and TRBJ1-1; 7 bases match TRBD1. The CDR3 length is 12 residues. The V gene end was trimmed by 4 bases and the J gene end by 8 bases; junction bases not matched to a gene: 4. CDR1 and CDR2 (germline): SNHLY, FYNNEI. In DNA, the CDR3 is TGTGCCAGCAGTGTATACAGGGGAGAAGCTTTCTTT. This encodes CASSVYRGEAFF.

The chain combines TRBV6-5 with TRBJ2-1; 7 positions match TRBD2. This CDR3 has 14 amino acids. V lost 8 bases to trimming and J lost 7 bases; unmatched junction nucleotides: 11. Germline CDR1 reads MNHEY; CDR2 reads SVGAGI. The CDR3: CASRRAGLGNEQFF. DNA for the CDR3: TGTGCCAGCCGCCGAGCGGGATTAGGGAATGAGCAGTTCTTC.

This clone was detected once. The rearrangement links TRBV28 to TRBJ1-1, with a possible D match to TRBD1 (5 bases). The CDR3 totals 14 residues. Trimming removed 7 bases at V and 1 base at J, with 13 bases between. CDR1 is MDHEN, CDR2 SYDVKM, per germline. CDR3 residues: CASITGTPNTEAFF. The CDR3 coding sequence is TGTGCCAGCATAACCGGGACGCCGAACACTGAAGCTTTCTTT.

The rearrangement uses TRBV28 and TRBJ2-6; no clear D. This CDR3 is built from 14 residues. Germline V lookup: CDR1 MDHEN, CDR2 SYDVKM. V lost 1 base, J lost 0 bases, and 1 base lay in between. The CDR3 is CASSLYSGANVLTF. The CDR3, as DNA: TGTGCCAGCAGTTTATACTCTGGGGCCAACGTCCTGACTTTC.

This chain links TRBV12-5 with TRBJ1-1; D not certain. V was shortened by 7 bases and J by 1 base, with 19 bases between the two germline ends. In germline, CDR1 is LGHNT, CDR2 FRNRAP. There are 16 residues in the CDR3. As DNA, the CDR3 is TGTGCTAGTGCCGATACGGAAGGTAAGGGGAACACTGAAGCTTTCTTT. This translates into CASADTEGKGNTEAFF.